A single sample is the source of the 12 T cell receptor beta chains below, sequenced in a study of beta chain features in type 1 diabetes. Sequenced material consisted of expressed TCRB transcripts (all of the isolated RNA was reverse transcribed). Assay: immunoSEQ multiplex PCR; the TCRdb copy retains only in-frame clones and omits some. The data show some 270,000 clones, 8% seen once. Sequencing was done on a sample of central memory CD4+ T cells from blood. These receptors were taken from a woman younger than 30 in good health.

The table lists this clone with a few counts. The chain combines TRBV5-1 with TRBJ1-1; no reliable D call. The CDR3 sequence is 14 residues long. Per the germline V gene, CDR1 is SGHRS and CDR2 is YFSETQ. V was cut by 7 bases and J by 1 base, with 14 bases left in between. Here the CDR3 reads CASQLVQGNTEAFF. CDR3 nucleotide sequence: TGCGCCAGCCAGCTTGTTCAAGGGAACACTGAAGCTTTCTTT.

This clone appeared many times. The V gene is TRBV19, the J gene TRBJ2-3; no definite D call. Trimming cost V 7 bases and J 0 bases, with 11 bases left between them. The CDR3 is 14 residues long. Germline loops: CDR1 LNHDA, CDR2 SQIVND (reference sequence). The CDR3 reads CASNIWASTDTQYF. The CDR3 nucleotides read TGTGCCAGTAACATCTGGGCTAGCACAGATACGCAGTATTTT.

The chain employs TRBV18 and TRBJ2-5; no reliable D call. V shed 5 bases and J shed 2 bases, with 15 bases lying between them. Per germline, CDR1 KGHSH and CDR2 LQKENI. The CDR3 is 15 amino acids. Here the CDR3 DNA reads TGTGCCAGCTCAATTGTCCGGGCGGAACAAGAGACCCAGTACTTC. Protein: CASSIVRAEQETQYF. The whole variable domain, remainder taken from reference TRBV18 and TRBJ2-5, is NAGVMQNPRHLVRRRGQEARLRCSPMKGHSHVYWYRQLPEEGLKFMVYLQKENIIDESGMPKERFSAEFPKEGPSILRIQQVVRGDSAAYFCASSIVRAEQETQYFGPGTRLLVL.

This clone was seen more than once but under ten times. This rearrangement joins TRBV7-6 to TRBJ1-2; perhaps TRBD1 as D (5 bases). Between the trimmed V and J ends, which lost 1 base and 11 bases, there was a span of 8 bases. Germline assignment: CDR1 SGHVS and CDR2 FNYEAQ. The CDR3 runs 11 residues. The CDR3 region is CASSLVGGYTF. The CDR3 DNA reads as TGTGCCAGCAGCTTAGTCGGGGGTTACACCTTC.

This clone was observed a few times. This chain connects TRBV7-8 to TRBJ1-1; D is ambiguous. The V end was cut by 6 bases, the J end by 3 bases, with 11 bases between. Per germline, CDR1 SGHVS and CDR2 FQNEAQ. This CDR3 has 13 residues. CDR3 nucleotides: TGTGCCAGCAGTTACACCGTCTACACTGAAGCTTTCTTT. It codes for CASSYTVYTEAFF.

The genes are TRBV10-3 and TRBJ1-2; D is unclear. V dropped 2 bases and J dropped 0 bases, with 1 base sitting between them. This CDR3 comprises 12 residues. Germline CDR1 is ENHRY and CDR2 is SYGVKD. The CDR3 loop reads CAISETNYGYTF. The CDR3 nucleotides read TGTGCCATCAGTGAGACTAACTATGGCTACACCTTC.

This clone has only a few counts. This chain connects TRBV4-1 to TRBJ2-3, with 9 bases that match TRBD2. The V gene end was trimmed by 0 bases and the J gene end by 11 bases; junction bases not matched to a gene: 9. The CDR3 consists of 15 residues. Germline V CDR1 and CDR2: MGHRA, YSYEKL. CDR3 residues: CASSQDEGREGQQYF. In nucleotides, the CDR3 is TGCGCCAGCAGCCAAGATGAGGGGCGGGAGGGCCAGCAGTATTTT.

This chain joins TRBV7-6 and TRBJ2-3, with D unclear. CDR1 is SGHVS and CDR2 is FNYEAQ in the germline V gene. The V and J ends lost 8 bases and 1 base respectively, with 4 bases between them. The CDR3 runs 11 residues. The CDR3 coding sequence is TGTGCCAGCGGAGGCACAGATACGCAGTATTTT. Translation: CASGGTDTQYF.

This sequence joins TRBV29-1 and TRBJ1-1; 8 positions match TRBD1. The CDR3 runs to 13 residues. The V gene's germline CDR1 is SQVTM and CDR2 ANQGSEA. V was pared by 4 bases and J by 1 base, with 2 bases of the junction left unmatched. CDR3 region: CSVGDRRNTEAFF. The CDR3 bases are TGCAGCGTTGGGGACAGGAGGAACACTGAAGCTTTCTTT.

This clone came up a few times. The chain has TRBV5-1 and TRBJ2-6, with a possible D match to TRBD2 (6 bases). V lost 4 bases and J 4 bases, leaving 9 bases between the germline ends. This CDR3 has 14 residues. The germline gives CDR1 SGHRS, CDR2 YFSETQ. CDR3 nucleotides: TGCGCCAGCAGCGGAGGGTCAGGGGCCAACGTCCTGACTTTC. This sequence encodes CASSGGSGANVLTF.

This clone came up a few times. The chain has TRBV19 and TRBJ2-1; 8 bases line up with TRBD2. The V and J ends lost 7 bases and 2 bases, in that order; junction bases with no gene match: 13. CDR1 is LNHDA, CDR2 SQIVND, per germline (reference sequence). The CDR3 has 17 amino acids. CDR3 region: CASNRGSGMTTYNEQFF. In DNA, the CDR3 is TGTGCCAGTAATAGGGGTAGCGGGATGACTACCTACAATGAGCAGTTCTTC. The whole variable domain, remainder taken from reference TRBV19 and TRBJ2-1, is DGGITQSPKYLFRKEGQNVTLSCEQNLNHDAMYWYRQDPGQGLRLIYYSQIVNDFQKGDIAEGYSVSREKKESFPLTVTSAQKNPTAFYLCASNRGSGMTTYNEQFFGPGTRLTVL.

On this clone itself: Since a much larger clone is just one base distant, this may be a read error. J is TRBJ2-3 and V is TRBV9; the D is unclear. The V end lost 4 bases, the J end lost 1 base, and 4 bases lay between the germline ends. The CDR3 runs 12 residues. In germline, CDR1 is SGDLS, CDR2 YYNGEE. CDR3 amino acids: CASSQGTDTQYF. CDR3 nucleotide sequence: TGTGCCAGCAGCCAAGGCACAGATACGCAGTATTTT.